These 30 T cell receptor beta chains originate from one sample sequenced in a study of cytomegalovirus exposure and HLA in healthy donors (dated by TCRdb to 2016 to 2017). Library preparation employed the immunoSEQ multiplex PCR assay. A mixture of 60 forward primers for TCR Vbeta segments and 13 reverse primers for TCR Jbeta segments was used in the multiplex PCR. Imported from immuneACCESS, the table was reduced by TCRdb to in-frame sequences with V and J called. These copies leave out some clones; in studies compared against another copy, an unresolved V gene accounts for under half, and the cause of the remainder is not known. In this sample the table shows some 240,000 clones, about nine tenths of which occur a single time. The top ten constitute around 1.7% of the sample. The specimen sequenced was PBMCs. These receptor sequences come from a girl aged 2-10 years in good health and CMV-seronegative.

V usage is TRBV6-5 and J usage is TRBJ2-7, with D possibly matching TRBD1 (5 bases). The ends were cut back, 4 bases at V and 2 bases at J, with 15 bases in the middle. Per the germline V gene, CDR1 is MNHEY and CDR2 is SVGAGI. CDR3 size: 15 residues. CDR3 sequence: CASSFRLTVPYEQYF. The CDR3 nucleotides are TGTGCCAGCAGTTTCCGATTGACAGTTCCCTACGAGCAGTACTTC.

A word on this clone: The sample carries other DNA sequences with the same CDR3. The CDR3: CASSYRLAGYNEQFF. CDR3 nucleotide sequence: TGTGCCAGCAGTTACCGACTAGCGGGCTACAATGAGCAGTTCTTC. The chain recombines TRBV6-5 with TRBJ2-1; 10 bases match TRBD2. The V and J ends lost 2 bases and 3 bases, in that order; junction bases with no gene match: 1. CDR1 and CDR2 (germline): MNHEY, SVGAGI. The CDR3 covers 15 residues.

The J gene is TRBJ2-7, the V gene TRBV29-1; TRBD1 matches 8 bases. Germline CDR1 SQVTM, CDR2 ANQGSEA. J was trimmed by 5 bases and V by 6 bases; bases with no gene match: 12. The CDR3 length is 14 residues. CDR3 sequence: CSVPTGTGSNEQYF. The CDR3 bases are TGCAGCGTACCCACCGGGACAGGTTCCAACGAGCAGTACTTC.

V usage is TRBV7-9 and J usage is TRBJ1-1; D unresolved. The germline gives CDR1 SEHNR, CDR2 FQNEAQ (reference sequence). Trimming cost V 3 bases and J 1 base, with 3 bases left between them. CDR3 length: 12 residues. CDR3 sequence (DNA): TGTGCCAGCAGCTTTCAGAACACTGAAGCTTTCTTT. It specifies CASSFQNTEAFF.

This sequence joins TRBV30 and TRBJ2-5; TRBD1 aligns across 8 bases. This CDR3 is 13 amino acids long. Germline values: CDR1 GTSNPN, CDR2 SVGIG (reference sequence). V trimming: 4 bases; J trimming: 2 bases; junction bases outside the gene matches: 3. The CDR3 sequence: CAWTGTGQETQYF. The CDR3 DNA reads as TGTGCCTGGACCGGGACAGGTCAAGAGACCCAGTACTTC.

The J gene is TRBJ1-1, the V gene TRBV19, with 8 bases aligning to TRBD1. Germline V gene data show CDR1 as LNHDA and CDR2 as SQIVND (reference sequence). The V segment lost 5 bases and the J segment 0 bases; nucleotides outside the gene matches: 8. The CDR3 has 16 residues. The CDR3, as DNA: TGTGCCAGTAGTGCTTTCGGACAGGGACTGAACACTGAAGCTTTCTTT. Its protein is CASSAFGQGLNTEAFF.

This chain joins TRBV7-9 and TRBJ2-7; unclear D gene. Germline V gene data show CDR1 as SEHNR and CDR2 as FQNEAQ (reference sequence). Trimming stripped 5 bases from V and 4 bases from J, with 18 bases between. CDR3 length: 15 residues. The CDR3 sequence: CASSRSSGFVYEQYF. The DNA for the CDR3 is TGTGCCAGCAGCCGGAGTTCTGGGTTCGTGTACGAGCAGTACTTC. The complete variable domain, with remaining parts taken from reference TRBV7-9 and TRBJ2-7, reads DTGVSQNPRHKITKRGQNVTFRCDPISEHNRLYWYRQTLGQGPEFLTYFQNEAQLEKSRLLSDRFSAERPKGSFSTLEIQRTEQGDSAMYLCASSRSSGFVYEQYFGPGTRLTVT.

The chain employs TRBV10-1 and TRBJ2-7; TRBD1 aligns across 7 bases. The CDR3 is 12 amino acids. The V gene end was trimmed by 8 bases and the J gene end by 1 base; junction bases not matched to a gene: 2. Germline V gives CDR1 WNHNN, CDR2 SYGVQD (reference sequence). The CDR3 coding sequence is TGCGCCAGCGGGACAGCTTCCTACGAGCAGTACTTC. Translation gives CASGTASYEQYF.

The genes are TRBV4-1 and TRBJ2-5; TRBD2 matches at 16 bases. V shed 3 bases and J 4 bases; nucleotides not matched to a gene: 8. Germline lookup yields CDR1 MGHRA and CDR2 YSYEKL. This CDR3 comprises 18 residues. The CDR3 sequence is CASSQGLAGGLVRETQYF. CDR3 sequence (DNA): TGCGCCAGCAGCCAGGGACTAGCGGGGGGGCTAGTCCGAGAGACCCAGTACTTC.

The chain couples TRBV29-1 to TRBJ1-2; 10 nucleotides line up with TRBD1. CDR3 size: 15 residues. Germline loops: CDR1 SQVTM, CDR2 ANQGSEA. Trimming removed 4 bases from V and 9 bases from J; junction bases left unmatched: 14. CDR3 loop: CSVVVGQGRWYSYTF. In DNA, the CDR3 is TGCAGCGTTGTGGTGGGACAGGGGAGATGGTATAGCTACACCTTC.

A single count supports this clone. The chain employs TRBV6-1 and TRBJ2-7, with D unresolved. The CDR3 consists of 13 residues. V was shortened by 2 bases and J by 6 bases, with 11 bases between the two germline ends. Germline-derived CDR1 and CDR2 are MNHNS and SASEGT. CDR3 loop: CASSEFSIGEQYF. CDR3 nucleotide sequence: TGTGCCAGCAGTGAATTCAGTATTGGCGAGCAGTACTTC.

This clone has a single count. The chain is built from TRBV7-3 and TRBJ2-3, with TRBD2 matching over 13 bases. CDR3 size: 15 residues. Germline CDR1 reads SGHTA; CDR2 reads FQGTGA. Unmatched junction bases numbered 2, after V lost 4 bases and J lost 4 bases. CDR3 DNA: TGTGCCAGCAGCTACGGACTAGCGGGGGCAGATACGCAGTATTTT. Translated, it gives CASSYGLAGADTQYF.

J is TRBJ1-4 and V is TRBV4-2; D call uncertain. V lost 0 bases, J lost 1 base, and 6 bases lay in between. In germline, CDR1 is LGHNA, CDR2 YNFKEQ. CDR3 length: 15 amino acids. The CDR3 DNA reads TGTGCCAGCAGCCAAGACCCCAGAACTAATGAAAAACTGTTTTTT. Translation: CASSQDPRTNEKLFF.

This sequence joins TRBV4-1 and TRBJ1-1; D is possibly TRBD1 (5 bases). The V and J ends lost 4 bases and 2 bases respectively, with 14 bases between them. The length of the CDR3 is 15 residues. Germline lookup yields CDR1 MGHRA and CDR2 YSYEKL. CDR3 sequence: CASSPGGGVNTEAFF. CDR3 bases: TGCGCCAGCAGCCCCGGCGGGGGTGTCAACACTGAAGCTTTCTTT.

The chain recombines TRBV28 with TRBJ1-5; D unresolved. The CDR3 runs to 11 residues. V was clipped by 5 bases and J by 5 bases, with 4 bases between them. Germline-derived CDR1 and CDR2 are MDHEN and SYDVKM. The CDR3 sequence: CASSVDQPQHF. The CDR3 DNA reads TGTGCCAGCAGTGTCGATCAGCCCCAGCATTTT.

The V call is TRBV30, the J call TRBJ1-2; D ambiguous. The CDR3 runs to 13 residues. V was cut by 1 base and J by 4 bases, with 10 bases left in between. The germline V gene encodes CDR1 GTSNPN and CDR2 SVGIG (reference sequence). The CDR3 DNA reads as TGTGCCTGGAGTGCTGCGGGGTCCTATGGCTACACCTTC. The encoded protein is CAWSAAGSYGYTF.

The V call is TRBV7-2, the J call TRBJ1-3; the match to TRBD1 covers 8 bases. Trimming at V came to 7 bases and at J to 2 bases, leaving 4 bases not matched to a gene. Germline V gives CDR1 SGHTA, CDR2 FQGNSA. The CDR3 extends over 14 amino acids. The CDR3 nucleotides are TGTGCCAGCACCGACAGGGGACCTGGAAACACCATATATTTT. Its protein is CASTDRGPGNTIYF.

V and J are TRBV5-4 and TRBJ2-1; D is uncertain. Germline-derived CDR1 and CDR2 are SGHNT and YYREEE (reference sequence). The CDR3 is 15 residues long. V gave up 0 bases and J gave up 3 bases, with 10 bases separating them. This chain's CDR3 is CASSLGTANYNEQFF. CDR3 in DNA: TGTGCCAGCAGCTTGGGTACAGCTAACTACAATGAGCAGTTCTTC.

This chain connects TRBV30 to TRBJ1-5; D is perhaps TRBD1 (5 bases). Trimming removed 1 base at V and 4 bases at J, with 17 bases between. The CDR3 extends over 16 amino acids. Germline CDR1 GTSNPN, CDR2 SVGIG (reference sequence). The CDR3 bases are TGTGCCTGGAGTGCCCCCCTTACGGGGGAAAATCAGCCCCAGCATTTT. Translated: CAWSAPLTGENQPQHF.

The chain is built from TRBV4-1 and TRBJ1-1; 7 bases agree with TRBD1. The CDR3 spans 16 residues. Looked up from germline, CDR1 is MGHRA and CDR2 is YSYEKL. Trimming cost V 0 bases and J 0 bases; bases outside gene matches: 4. The CDR3 DNA sequence: TGCGCCAGCAGCCAAGATTGGGGACAGCTGAACACTGAAGCTTTCTTT. This sequence encodes CASSQDWGQLNTEAFF.

CDR3 in amino acids: CASRLAGVEFF. Here the CDR3 DNA reads TGTGCCAGCAGGTTAGCGGGAGTGGAGTTCTTC. The chain joins TRBV6-1 to TRBJ2-1, with TRBD2 matching over 9 bases. This CDR3 has 11 residues. Germline assignment: CDR1 MNHNS and CDR2 SASEGT. After removal of 6 bases from V and 14 bases from J, the junction contained 5 bases not matched to a gene.

The table lists this clone with a count of one. This chain connects TRBV7-9 to TRBJ1-2; 9 nucleotides match TRBD1. CDR3 size: 15 residues. Per the germline V gene, CDR1 is SEHNR and CDR2 is FQNEAQ (reference sequence). Germline trimming cut 1 base from V and 4 bases from J; bases unmatched to any gene: 4. The CDR3 DNA is TGTGCCAGCAGCTTAGGGGACAGGGTCGGCTATGGCTACACCTTC. Translated: CASSLGDRVGYGYTF.

This chain connects TRBV27 to TRBJ2-5; the match to TRBD1 covers 8 bases. Germline V gene lookup returns CDR1 MNHEY and CDR2 SMNVEV (reference sequence). The CDR3 is made up of 16 amino acids. J lost 1 base, V lost 7 bases, and 11 bases had no gene match. The CDR3 protein is CASTSPPGTGQETQYF. CDR3 sequence (DNA): TGTGCCAGCACCTCCCCGCCCGGGACAGGCCAAGAGACCCAGTACTTC.

V and J are TRBV15 and TRBJ2-7, with D tentatively TRBD2 (6 bases). The CDR3 sequence is 17 residues long. Germline CDR1 is LNHNV and CDR2 is YYDKDF (reference sequence). V lost 0 bases and J 2 bases, leaving 17 bases between the germline ends. The CDR3 nucleotides read TGTGCCACCAGCAGAGAGACCGGGACTGCTTTTCCCTACGAGCAGTACTTC. It encodes CATSRETGTAFPYEQYF.

The rearrangement links TRBV19 to TRBJ2-7, with D tentatively TRBD1 (6 bases). The CDR3 has 14 residues. The V end was cut by 1 base, the J end by 1 base, with 8 bases between. CDR1 LNHDA and CDR2 SQIVND come from the germline V gene (reference sequence). CDR3 protein: CASSIGGQSYEQYF. CDR3 coding DNA: TGTGCCAGTAGTATAGGGGGACAATCCTACGAGCAGTACTTC. Full variable domain (outside the CDR3, taken from reference TRBV19 and TRBJ2-7): DGGITQSPKYLFRKEGQNVTLSCEQNLNHDAMYWYRQDPGQGLRLIYYSQIVNDFQKGDIAEGYSVSREKKESFPLTVTSAQKNPTAFYLCASSIGGQSYEQYFGPGTRLTVT.

The CDR3 region has the DNA TGTGCCAGTAGTCGCCCCCCAGGGCTAGGAGAGACCCAGTACTTC. Translating gives CASSRPPGLGETQYF. The rearrangement uses TRBV19 and TRBJ2-5; D perhaps matches TRBD1 (5 bases). The germline CDR1 and CDR2 sequences are LNHDA and SQIVND (reference sequence). V was pared by 5 bases and J by 4 bases, with 17 bases between. The CDR3 loop spans 15 amino acids.

The chain couples TRBV25-1 to TRBJ2-3; possible D gene TRBD2, 5 bases. In germline, CDR1 is MGHDK, CDR2 SYGVNS. The CDR3 has 13 amino acids. V was cut by 7 bases and J by 3 bases, with 11 bases left in between. The CDR3 here is CASTPGWTDTQYF. CDR3 nucleotides: TGTGCCAGCACCCCGGGGTGGACAGATACGCAGTATTTT.

The V call is TRBV21-1, the J call TRBJ2-5; the D segment call TRBD2 is taken from the table without a DNA check. TRBV21-1 is flagged as a pseudogene. CDR3 length equals 12 residues. CDR3 sequence reads: CASTGSQETQYF. CDR3 bases: TGTGCCAGCACCGGGTCCCAAGAGACCCAGTACTTC.

The CDR3 bases are TGTGCCTGGAGACTAGGGATTGGCTACACCTTC. This gives the protein CAWRLGIGYTF. The chain recombines TRBV30 with TRBJ1-2; D is unresolved. This CDR3 is 11 amino acids long. Per the germline V gene, CDR1 is GTSNPN and CDR2 is SVGIG (reference sequence). The V end lost 3 bases, the J end lost 7 bases, and 9 bases lay between the germline ends.

Written as DNA, the CDR3 is TGTGCCAGCAGCTTTACCGTCCGGACAGGGGAAGAGACCCAGTACTTC. Protein sequence: CASSFTVRTGEETQYF. The V and J genes are TRBV7-2 and TRBJ2-5; 9 nucleotides match TRBD1. CDR1 is SGHTA, CDR2 FQGNSA, per germline. This CDR3 region has 16 residues. The V gene end was trimmed by 3 bases and the J gene end by 3 bases; junction bases not matched to a gene: 8.